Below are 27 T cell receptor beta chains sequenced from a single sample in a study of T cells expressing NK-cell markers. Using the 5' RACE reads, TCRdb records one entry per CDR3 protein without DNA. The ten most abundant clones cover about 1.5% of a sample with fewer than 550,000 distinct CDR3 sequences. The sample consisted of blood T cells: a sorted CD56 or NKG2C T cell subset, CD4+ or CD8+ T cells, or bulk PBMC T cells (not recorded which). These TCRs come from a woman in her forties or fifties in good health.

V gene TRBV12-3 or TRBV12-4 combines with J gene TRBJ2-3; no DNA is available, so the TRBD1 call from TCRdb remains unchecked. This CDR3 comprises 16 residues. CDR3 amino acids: CASSPLGQGNTDTQYF.

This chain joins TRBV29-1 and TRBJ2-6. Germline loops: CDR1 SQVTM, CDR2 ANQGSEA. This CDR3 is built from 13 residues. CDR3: CSVARAGANVLTF.

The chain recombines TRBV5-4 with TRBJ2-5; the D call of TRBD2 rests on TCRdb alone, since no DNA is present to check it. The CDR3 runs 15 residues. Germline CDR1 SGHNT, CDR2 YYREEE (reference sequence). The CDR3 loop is CASSLIAGVSETQYF.

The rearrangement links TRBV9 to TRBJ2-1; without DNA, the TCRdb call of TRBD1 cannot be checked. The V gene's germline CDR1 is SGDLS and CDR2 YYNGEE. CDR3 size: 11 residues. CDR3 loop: CASSVDRALFF.

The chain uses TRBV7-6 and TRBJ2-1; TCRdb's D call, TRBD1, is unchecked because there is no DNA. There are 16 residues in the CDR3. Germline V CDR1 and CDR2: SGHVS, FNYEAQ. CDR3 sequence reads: CASSLGAGQGGHEQFF. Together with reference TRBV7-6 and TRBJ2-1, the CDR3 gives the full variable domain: GAGVSQSPRYKVTKRGQDVALRCDPISGHVSLYWYRQALGQGPEFLTYFNYEAQQDKSGLPNDRFSAERPEGSISTLTIQRTEQRDSAMYRCASSLGAGQGGHEQFFGPGTRLTVL.

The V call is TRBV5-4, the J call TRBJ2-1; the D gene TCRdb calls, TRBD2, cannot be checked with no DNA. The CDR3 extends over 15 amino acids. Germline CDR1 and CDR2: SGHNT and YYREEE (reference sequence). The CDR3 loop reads CASSRASSSYNEQFF.

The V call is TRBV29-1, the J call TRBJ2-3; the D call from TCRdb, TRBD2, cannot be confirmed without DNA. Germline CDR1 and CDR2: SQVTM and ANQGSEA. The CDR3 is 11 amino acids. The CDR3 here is CSVLAGATQYF.

The CDR3 loop reads CASSLSHGTGLTYFEQFF. This sequence joins TRBV27 and TRBJ2-1; TCRdb outputs TRBD2, but without DNA this stays unchecked. Germline values: CDR1 MNHEY, CDR2 SMNVEV (reference sequence). The CDR3 sequence is 18 residues long.

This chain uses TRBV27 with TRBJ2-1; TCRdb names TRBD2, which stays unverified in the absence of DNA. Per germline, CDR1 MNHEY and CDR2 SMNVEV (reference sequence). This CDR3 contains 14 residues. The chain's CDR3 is CASRKRESYNEQFF.

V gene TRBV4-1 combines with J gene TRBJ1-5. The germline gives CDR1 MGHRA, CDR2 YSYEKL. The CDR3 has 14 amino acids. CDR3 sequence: CASSTGDSNQPQHF.

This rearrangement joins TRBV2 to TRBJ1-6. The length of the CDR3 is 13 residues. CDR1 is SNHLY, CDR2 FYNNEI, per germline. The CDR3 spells CASSEAPGSPLHF.

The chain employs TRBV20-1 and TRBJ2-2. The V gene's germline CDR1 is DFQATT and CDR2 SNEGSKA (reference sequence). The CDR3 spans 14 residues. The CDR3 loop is CSAQDQANTGELFF.

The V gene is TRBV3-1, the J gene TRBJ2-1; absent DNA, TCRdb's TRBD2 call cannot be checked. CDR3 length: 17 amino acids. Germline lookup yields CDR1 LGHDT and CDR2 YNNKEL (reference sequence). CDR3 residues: CASSQGAPSGAYNEQFF.

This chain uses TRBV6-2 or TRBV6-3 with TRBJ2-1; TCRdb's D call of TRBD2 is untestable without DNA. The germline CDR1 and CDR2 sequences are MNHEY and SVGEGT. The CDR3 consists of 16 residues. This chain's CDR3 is CASSLLSGSGRSEQFF.

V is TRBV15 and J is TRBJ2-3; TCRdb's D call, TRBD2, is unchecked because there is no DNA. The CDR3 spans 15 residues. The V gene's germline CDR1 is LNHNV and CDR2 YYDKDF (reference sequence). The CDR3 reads CATSKLAGMSDTQYF. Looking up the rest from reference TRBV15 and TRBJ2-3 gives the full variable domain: DAMVIQNPRYQVTQFGKPVTLSCSQTLNHNVMYWYQQKSSQAPKLLFHYYDKDFNNEADTPDNFQSRRPNTSFCFLDIRSPGLGDTAMYLCATSKLAGMSDTQYFGPGTRLTVL.

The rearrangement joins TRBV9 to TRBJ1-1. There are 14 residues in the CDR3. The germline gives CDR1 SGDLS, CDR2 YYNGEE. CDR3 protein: CASSVPRARTEAFF.

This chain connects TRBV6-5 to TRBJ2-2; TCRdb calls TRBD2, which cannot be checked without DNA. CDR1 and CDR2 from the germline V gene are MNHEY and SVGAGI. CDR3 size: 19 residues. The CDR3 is CASSYLTLAGGTNTGELFF.

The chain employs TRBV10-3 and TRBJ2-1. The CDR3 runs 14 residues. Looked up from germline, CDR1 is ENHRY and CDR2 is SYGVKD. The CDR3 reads CAISEFRSYNEQFF.

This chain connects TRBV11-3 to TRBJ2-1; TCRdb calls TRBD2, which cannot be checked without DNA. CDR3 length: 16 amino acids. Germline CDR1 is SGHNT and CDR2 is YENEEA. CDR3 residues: CASSSPLAGAFNEQFF.

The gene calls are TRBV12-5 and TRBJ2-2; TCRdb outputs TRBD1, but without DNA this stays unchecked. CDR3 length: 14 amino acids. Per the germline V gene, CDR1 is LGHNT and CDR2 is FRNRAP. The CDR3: CASGRDRNTGELFF.

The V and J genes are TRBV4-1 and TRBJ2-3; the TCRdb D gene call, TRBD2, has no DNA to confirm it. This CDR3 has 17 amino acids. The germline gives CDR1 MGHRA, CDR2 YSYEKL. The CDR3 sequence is CASSQDPTSGRSDTQYF.

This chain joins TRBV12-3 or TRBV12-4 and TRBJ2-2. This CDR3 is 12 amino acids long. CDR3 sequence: CASRPVTGELFF.

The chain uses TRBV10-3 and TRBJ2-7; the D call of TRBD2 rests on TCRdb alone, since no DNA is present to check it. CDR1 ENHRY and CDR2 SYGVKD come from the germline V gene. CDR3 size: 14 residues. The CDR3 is CAISRLAGGSEQYF.

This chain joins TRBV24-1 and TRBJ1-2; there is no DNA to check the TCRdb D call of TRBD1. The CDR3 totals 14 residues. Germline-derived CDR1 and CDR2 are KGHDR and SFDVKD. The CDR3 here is CATSDSGTAYGYTF.

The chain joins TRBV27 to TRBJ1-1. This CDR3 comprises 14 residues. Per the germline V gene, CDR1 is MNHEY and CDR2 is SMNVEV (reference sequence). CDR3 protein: CASSSHTKGPEAFF.

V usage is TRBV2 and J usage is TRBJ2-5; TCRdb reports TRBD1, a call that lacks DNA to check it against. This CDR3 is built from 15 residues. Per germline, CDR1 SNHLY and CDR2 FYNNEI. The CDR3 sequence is CASRASGSWGETQYF.

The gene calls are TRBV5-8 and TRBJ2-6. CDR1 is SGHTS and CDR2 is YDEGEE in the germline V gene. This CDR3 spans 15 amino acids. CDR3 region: CASSFGWSGANVLTF. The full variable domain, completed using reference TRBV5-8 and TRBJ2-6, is EAGVTQSPTHLIKTRGQQATLRCSPISGHTSVYWYQQALGLGLQFLLWYDEGEERNRGNFPPRFSGRQFPNYSSELNVNALELEDSALYLCASSFGWSGANVLTFGAGSRLTVL.